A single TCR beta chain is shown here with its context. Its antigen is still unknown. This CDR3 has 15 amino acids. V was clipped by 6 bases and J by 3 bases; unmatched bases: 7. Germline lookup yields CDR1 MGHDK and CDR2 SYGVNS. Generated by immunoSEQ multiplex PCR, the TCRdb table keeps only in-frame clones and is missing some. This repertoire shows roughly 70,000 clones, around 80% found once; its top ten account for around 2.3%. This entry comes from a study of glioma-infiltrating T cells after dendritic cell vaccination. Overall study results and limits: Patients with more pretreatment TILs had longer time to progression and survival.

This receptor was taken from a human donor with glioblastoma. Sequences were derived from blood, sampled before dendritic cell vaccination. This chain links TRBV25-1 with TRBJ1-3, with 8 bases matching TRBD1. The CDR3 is CASRTSGGLGNTIYF. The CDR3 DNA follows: TGTGCCAGCAGAACCTCAGGGGGCCTTGGAAACACCATATATTTT.